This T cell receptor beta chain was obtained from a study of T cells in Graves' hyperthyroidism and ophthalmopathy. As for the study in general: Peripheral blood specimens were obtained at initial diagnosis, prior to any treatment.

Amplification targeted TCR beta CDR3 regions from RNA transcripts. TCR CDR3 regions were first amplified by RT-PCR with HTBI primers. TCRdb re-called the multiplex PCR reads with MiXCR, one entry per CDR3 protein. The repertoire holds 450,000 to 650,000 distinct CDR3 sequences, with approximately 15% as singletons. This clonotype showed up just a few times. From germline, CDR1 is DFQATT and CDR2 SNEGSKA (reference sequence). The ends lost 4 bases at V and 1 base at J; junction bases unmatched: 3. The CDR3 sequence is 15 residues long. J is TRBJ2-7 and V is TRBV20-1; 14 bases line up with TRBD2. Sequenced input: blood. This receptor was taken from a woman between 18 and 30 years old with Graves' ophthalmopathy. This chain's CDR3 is CSATGTSGSSYEQYF. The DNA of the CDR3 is TGCAGTGCTACCGGGACTAGCGGGAGTTCCTACGAGCAGTACTTC.